This TCR beta chain emerged from a study of blood T cell repertoires in COVID-19. As for the study in general: Acute-phase and convalescent COVID-19 samples originated in the United States, Italy and Spain.

Living in 24 US areas, the participants were between roughly 18 and 90 years of age. Researchers sorted participants into cohorts using their self-reported clinical history. In the original workflow: Amplification of reference gene primers provided the estimated nucleated cell counts. Method: immunoSEQ multiplex PCR; TCRdb's copy keeps in-frame clones and lacks some. From that table come the V and J calls and clone size; the DNA was used to work out D and trimming. The table shows around 180,000 clones, with roughly nine tenths occurring only once. This clone turned up a few times. The V end was cut by 4 bases, the J end by 7 bases, with 14 bases between. Per germline, CDR1 SGDLS and CDR2 YYNGEE. This CDR3 contains 13 residues.

The TCR originated in a woman aged 40 to 55 with acute COVID-19. The chain recombines TRBV9 with TRBJ1-1; D is unclear. Sequences were obtained from PBMCs or T cells enriched from blood (not recorded which). DNA for the CDR3: TGTGCCAGCAGCAAACAGCCGGAGGGTGAAGCTTTCTTT. Translated: CASSKQPEGEAFF.